The next 20 T cell receptor beta chains were all read from a single sample in a study of radiotherapy plus CTLA-4 blockade in lung cancer. The data were produced by immunoSEQ multiplex PCR, yet TCRdb's version contains in-frame clones alone and is incomplete. Among some 80,000 clones listed, around 80% were seen once. Specimen: peripheral blood, collected from a patient treated with radiotherapy plus ipilimumab. The receptors here all came from a human donor with non-small cell lung cancer who had stable disease on radiotherapy plus ipilimumab.

This chain connects TRBV29-1 to TRBJ1-6, with no clear D. CDR1 and CDR2 (germline): SQVTM, ANQGSEA. The CDR3 has 13 residues. V was cut by 6 bases and J by 7 bases, with 13 bases left in between. CDR3 DNA sequence: TGCAGCGTGGAGACAAGCTCCAATTCACCCCTCCACTTT. Its protein product is CSVETSSNSPLHF.

This clone turned up a few times. In nucleotides, the CDR3 is TGTGCCAGCAGTTCACCGGGACTAGCGAAAGAGACCCAGTACTTC. This encodes CASSSPGLAKETQYF. V and J are TRBV6-6 and TRBJ2-5; 10 positions agree with TRBD2. CDR3 length equals 15 residues. The ends lost 4 bases at V and 3 bases at J; junction bases unmatched: 5. Germline V gene sequence: CDR1 MNHNY, CDR2 SVGAGI (reference sequence).

The chain has TRBV5-1 and TRBJ2-7; 7 bases map to TRBD1. The CDR3 has 15 residues. Trimming removed 0 bases from V and 2 bases from J; junction bases left unmatched: 5. In germline, CDR1 is SGHRS, CDR2 YFSETQ. The CDR3 loop reads CASSLGGQKPYEQYF. The CDR3 region has the DNA TGCGCCAGCAGCTTGGGGGGACAGAAGCCCTACGAGCAGTACTTC.

V gene TRBV7-9 combines with J gene TRBJ2-1, with TRBD2 as a possible D gene (5 bases). This CDR3 has 14 residues. CDR1 is SEHNR and CDR2 is FQNEAQ in the germline V gene (reference sequence). The V gene lost 3 bases and the J gene lost 2 bases, with 8 bases spanning the gap. This CDR3 is CASSFAGTYNEQFF. CDR3 sequence (DNA): TGTGCCAGCAGCTTTGCCGGGACCTACAATGAGCAGTTCTTC.

The chain uses TRBV11-1 and TRBJ1-1, with D unresolved. Germline V gene data show CDR1 as SGHAT and CDR2 as FQDESV (reference sequence). The CDR3 loop spans 15 amino acids. Trimming took off 1 base at V and 1 base at J, with 10 bases between the two ends. The CDR3 reads CASSLEGRQNTEAFF. CDR3 in DNA: TGTGCCAGCAGCTTAGAAGGTCGACAGAACACTGAAGCTTTCTTT.

The chain combines TRBV28 with TRBJ1-2; 9 bases match TRBD1. With V trimmed by 2 bases and J by 2 bases, 3 bases remained unmatched. This CDR3 is 15 amino acids long. Germline CDR1 MDHEN, CDR2 SYDVKM. CDR3 bases: TGTGCCAGCAGTTTAGCCGGGACAGGGAACTATGGCTACACCTTC. Protein product: CASSLAGTGNYGYTF.

This rearrangement joins TRBV18 to TRBJ2-2, with unresolved D. V lost 3 bases to trimming and J lost 2 bases, with 10 bases between them. Germline V gene sequence: CDR1 KGHSH, CDR2 LQKENI. The CDR3 spans 15 residues. CDR3 protein: CASSPRLTNTGELFF. CDR3 in DNA: TGTGCCAGCTCACCTCGACTGACAAACACCGGGGAGCTGTTTTTT.

V is TRBV6-1 and J is TRBJ1-6, with D perhaps matching TRBD1 (5 bases). The germline V gene encodes CDR1 MNHNS and CDR2 SASEGT. This CDR3 region has 13 residues. Trimming left V 9 bases short and J 4 bases short, with 10 bases between. The CDR3 DNA reads TGTGCCAGATACAGGAGTTATAATTCACCCCTCCACTTT. Translated, it gives CARYRSYNSPLHF.

V and J are TRBV5-1 and TRBJ1-2; D is ambiguous. V lost 4 bases, J lost 6 bases, and 19 bases lay in between. Per the germline V gene, CDR1 is SGHRS and CDR2 is YFSETQ. This CDR3 has 15 residues. The CDR3, as DNA: TGCGCCAGCAGCCCTCTCTTGGAAGGGAGCGATGGCTACACCTTC. It specifies CASSPLLEGSDGYTF.

This clone occurred once. The chain uses TRBV5-1 and TRBJ2-6; D is unclear. Germline assignment: CDR1 SGHRS and CDR2 YFSETQ. Trimming shortened V by 5 bases and J by 0 bases, and 6 bases separated the two germline ends. There are 14 residues in the CDR3. The CDR3 DNA reads as TGCGCCAGCAGAAGGGACTCTGGGGCCAACGTCCTGACTTTC. Amino acid sequence: CASRRDSGANVLTF.

The chain uses TRBV19 and TRBJ1-1; a possible D gene is TRBD1 (6 bases). The CDR3 totals 15 residues. Per germline, CDR1 LNHDA and CDR2 SQIVND (reference sequence). Trimming cost V 5 bases and J 1 base, with 14 bases left between them. DNA for the CDR3: TGTGCCAGTAGTCCCCGGGGACATAAGAACACTGAAGCTTTCTTT. Translating it yields CASSPRGHKNTEAFF.

This sequence joins TRBV5-6 and TRBJ2-5; TRBD1 matches at 8 bases. From germline, CDR1 is SGHDT and CDR2 YYEEEE. V shed 0 bases and J 5 bases; nucleotides not matched to a gene: 6. The CDR3 contains 15 residues. CDR3 nucleotides: TGTGCCAGCAGCTTGGTTCAGGGGGCTTGGGAGACCCAGTACTTC. Its translation: CASSLVQGAWETQYF.

The rearrangement uses TRBV6-5 and TRBJ2-6, with D perhaps matching TRBD1 (5 bases). Germline CDR1 MNHEY, CDR2 SVGAGI. This CDR3 is built from 15 residues. V dropped 2 bases and J dropped 0 bases, with 5 bases sitting between them. The CDR3 loop is CASSYDSSGANVLTF. CDR3 DNA sequence: TGTGCCAGCAGTTACGACAGCTCTGGGGCCAACGTCCTGACTTTC.

In nucleotides, the CDR3 is TGTGCCAGCAGCAACCTAGCGGGGGGGATCAATGAGCAGTTCTTC. Translating gives CASSNLAGGINEQFF. The chain has TRBV7-7 and TRBJ2-1; TRBD2 matches 12 bases. Germline CDR1 reads SSHAT; CDR2 reads FNYEAQ (reference sequence). Trimming took 5 bases from V and 6 from J; bases not matched to a gene: 5. This CDR3 spans 15 amino acids.

This sequence joins TRBV28 and TRBJ2-7; TRBD1 matches 8 bases. V lost 3 bases to trimming and J lost 5 bases; unmatched junction nucleotides: 12. The CDR3 extends over 16 amino acids. Germline values: CDR1 MDHEN, CDR2 SYDVKM. CDR3 sequence (DNA): TGTGCCAGCAGTTTGAAGGGGACAGGCCGACTCCACGAGCAGTACTTC. Residues: CASSLKGTGRLHEQYF.

The J gene is TRBJ1-1, the V gene TRBV6-5, with D perhaps TRBD1 (6 bases). V lost 0 bases and J lost 0, with 11 bases in between. From germline, CDR1 is MNHEY and CDR2 SVGAGI. CDR3 length: 16 residues. The CDR3 DNA reads TGTGCCAGCAGTTACTCGCCGACAGGTATGAACACTGAAGCTTTCTTT. It translates to CASSYSPTGMNTEAFF.

V is TRBV7-7 and J is TRBJ2-1, with D unclear. The V gene lost 3 bases and the J gene lost 5 bases, with 8 bases spanning the gap. Germline values: CDR1 SSHAT, CDR2 FNYEAQ (reference sequence). CDR3 length: 13 residues. The DNA for the CDR3 is TGTGCCAGCAGCTTGAGTGTCGACAATGAGCAGTTCTTC. Protein product: CASSLSVDNEQFF.

This clone has a handful of counts. The gene calls are TRBV5-1 and TRBJ1-1; weak D call: TRBD1 (5 bases). The length of the CDR3 is 17 residues. Germline CDR1 reads SGHRS; CDR2 reads YFSETQ. Trimming took off 7 bases at V and 5 bases at J, with 27 bases between the two ends. The chain's CDR3 is CASRRLATTGGGTEAFF. The CDR3 DNA follows: TGCGCCAGCCGTCGTTTAGCTACGACCGGGGGGGGAACTGAAGCTTTCTTT.

The genes are TRBV13 and TRBJ1-1, with 7 positions matching TRBD1. Per the germline V gene, CDR1 is PRHDT and CDR2 is FYEKMQ (reference sequence). The CDR3 covers 13 residues. The J segment lost 4 bases and the V segment lost 5 bases, leaving 4 bases of the junction unmatched. The CDR3, as DNA: TGTGCCAGCAGCACGAGACAGGGCACTGAAGCTTTCTTT. This translates into CASSTRQGTEAFF.

A single count supports this clone. The rearrangement uses TRBV6-6 and TRBJ2-1, with 7 bases fitting TRBD2. The junction had 8 bases not matched to a gene; V was cut back by 6 bases and J by 6 bases. CDR1 and CDR2 (germline): MNHNY, SVGAGI (reference sequence). The CDR3 length is 14 residues. In nucleotides, the CDR3 is TGTGCCAGCAGCCCACGAGCGGGATTCAATGAGCAGTTCTTC. This translates into CASSPRAGFNEQFF.